These 2 T cell receptor beta chains were all obtained from the same sample, sequenced in a study of blood T cells in healthy people across ages. PCR was performed a second time for about 7 to 12 cycles using a sample-barcoded 5' primer and a J-beta primer mix. TCRdb reprocessed the 5' RACE reads with MiXCR, giving one entry per CDR3 protein. Here the sample spans over 700,000 distinct CDR3 sequences, roughly 50% being singletons. Sequencing input: blood. These receptors came from an elderly man in good health.

The chain couples TRBV6-2 or TRBV6-3 to TRBJ2-7, with 7 bases lining up with TRBD2. This CDR3 comprises 14 residues. Germline assignment: CDR1 MNHEY and CDR2 SVGEGT. V gave up 5 bases and J gave up 6 bases; unmatched junction bases: 10. CDR3 bases: TGTGCCAGCAGTGACCGACTAGCTGCCCGCGAGCAGTACTTC. Translated: CASSDRLAAREQYF.

This clonotype was observed a few times. The V gene is TRBV7-8, the J gene TRBJ1-2; 8 bases align to TRBD1. The CDR3 runs to 13 residues. CDR1 and CDR2 (germline): SGHVS, FQNEAQ. J lost 8 bases, V lost 5 bases, and 7 bases had no gene match. Here the CDR3 reads CASSPRTGMGYTF. CDR3 coding DNA: TGTGCCAGCAGCCCCCGGACAGGGATGGGCTACACCTTC.